This T cell receptor (beta chain) was recorded in a study of human T cells and chemical hapten exposure. Sequencing started from total RNA isolated from unfractionated whole blood. This clonotype has a count of ten or more. With 3 bases clipped from V and 4 bases from J, the junction kept 7 bases outside the gene matches. The CDR3 contains 16 residues. Per the germline V gene, CDR1 is KGHSH and CDR2 is LQKENI. TCRdb re-derived calls from the 5' RACE reads in MiXCR, one entry per CDR3 protein. In the table there are under 85,000 distinct CDR3 sequences, under 10% of which are singletons. This TCR was recovered from a male donor in good health. This rearrangement joins TRBV18 to TRBJ1-5; 9 bases match TRBD1. CDR3 bases: TGTGCCAGCTCACCTGGGGACAGGGTGGGGAATCAGCCCCAGCATTTT. This translates into CASSPGDRVGNQPQHF.